This T cell receptor beta chain was profiled in a study of blood T cell repertoires in COVID-19 (dated by TCRdb to about 2020). Describing the broader study: Collaborator samples came from the United States, Italy and Spain and covered acute and convalescent phases of COVID-19. The material from the prospective study consisted of cDNA or gDNA derived from T cells, B-cell-depleted T cells, or PBMCs. The dataset comprised deeply sampled blood TCRbeta repertoires from subjects exposed to, actively infected with, or recovered from COVID-19. The repertoires were released in a freely available public database meant as a resource for research on the immune response to SARS-CoV-2. The samples were drawn from two sources: the first 160 participants of the ongoing ImmuneRACE study, and 950 to 1,500 subjects contributed by 6 global collaborators. The sample metadata nearly always contained a de-identified subject ID, COVID-19 status, age in years and sex. Where HLA class I and class II types were available, the types were taken from metadata supplied by the sample provider, not from assay-based typing.

Beyond this particular receptor, the publication reports: The amount of clinical and demographic metadata varied by source and participant and was provided uncurated.

A word on this clone: Its cognate antigen has yet to be identified. The record has no base qualities; no much larger clone is one base away.

TCRbeta CDR3 regions were amplified from genomic DNA using the immunoSEQ Assay, a bias-controlled multiplex PCR. The paper's data handling went like this. Within the assay, amplification of reference gene primers was used to estimate how many nucleated cells each sample contained. Sequence reads were collapsed and filtered to measure the absolute abundance of every unique TCRbeta CDR3 rearrangement. For each sample, productive Simpson clonality was calculated by taking the square root of Simpson's diversity index across productive rearrangements. TCRdb obtained this table from immuneACCESS and retained in-frame rearrangements with V and J assigned. These tables miss some clones; where compared with another copy, unresolved V genes account for less than half of the shortfall, and the remainder is unexplained. The D gene and trimming were derived from the DNA, and the V and J assignments and clone size from that table. The sample table contains approximately 110,000 clones; only one count was recorded for about 81% of them. Under 8% of the sample lies in the top ten.

Whole blood was collected in K2EDTA tubes by collaborating institutions according to the institutions' own protocols. Collaborator samples were shipped for TCRbeta analysis as frozen whole blood, isolated PBMCs, or DNA extracted from either sample type. The CDR3, from cysteine to phenylalanine, totals 16 residues. The retained sequence is limited to the CDR3, 48 bases, with the frame set at the first base. Per the germline V gene (reference sequence), LGHDT is the CDR1 and YNNKEL is the CDR2. V is reduced by 0 bases and J by 4 bases, leaving a spacing of 14 bases between them. Sequenced input: peripheral blood. The receptor's source is a man aged 65 to 79 with acute or convalescent COVID-19. In this chain, TRBV3-1 (or the pseudogene TRBV3-2) is recombined with TRBJ2-3; a tentative D match to TRBD1 spans 5 bases. The nucleotides are TGTGCCAGCAGCCAAGAGTGGCAGGGTAGTGCAGATACGCAGTATTTT. It is translated as CASSQEWQGSADTQYF.